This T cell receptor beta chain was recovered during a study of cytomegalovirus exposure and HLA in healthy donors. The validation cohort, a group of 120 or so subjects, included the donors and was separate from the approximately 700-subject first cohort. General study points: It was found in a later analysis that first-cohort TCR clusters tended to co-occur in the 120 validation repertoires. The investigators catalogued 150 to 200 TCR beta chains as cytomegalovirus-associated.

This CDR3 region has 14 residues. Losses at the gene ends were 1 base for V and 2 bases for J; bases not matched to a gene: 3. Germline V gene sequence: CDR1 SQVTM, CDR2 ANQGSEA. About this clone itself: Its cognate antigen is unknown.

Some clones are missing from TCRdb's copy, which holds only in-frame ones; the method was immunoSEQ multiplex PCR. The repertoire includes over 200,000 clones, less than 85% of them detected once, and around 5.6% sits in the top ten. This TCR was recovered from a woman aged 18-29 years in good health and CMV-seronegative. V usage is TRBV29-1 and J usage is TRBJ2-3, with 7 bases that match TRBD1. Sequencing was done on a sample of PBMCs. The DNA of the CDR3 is TGCAGCGTTGAAGGGGACAGCCACACAGATACGCAGTATTTT. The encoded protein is CSVEGDSHTDTQYF.